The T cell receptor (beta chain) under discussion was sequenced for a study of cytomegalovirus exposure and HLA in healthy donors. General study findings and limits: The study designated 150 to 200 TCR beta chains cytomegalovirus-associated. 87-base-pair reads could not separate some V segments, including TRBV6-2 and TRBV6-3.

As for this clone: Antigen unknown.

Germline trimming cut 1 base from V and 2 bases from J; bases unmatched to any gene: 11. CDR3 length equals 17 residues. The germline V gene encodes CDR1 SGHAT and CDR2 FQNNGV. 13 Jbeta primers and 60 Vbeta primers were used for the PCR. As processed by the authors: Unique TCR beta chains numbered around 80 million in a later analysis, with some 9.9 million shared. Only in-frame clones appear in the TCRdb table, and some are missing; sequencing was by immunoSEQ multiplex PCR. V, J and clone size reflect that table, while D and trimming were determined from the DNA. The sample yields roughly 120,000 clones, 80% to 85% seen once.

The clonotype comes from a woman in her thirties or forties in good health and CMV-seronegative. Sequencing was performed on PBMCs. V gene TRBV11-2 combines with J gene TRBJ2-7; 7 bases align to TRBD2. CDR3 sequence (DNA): TGTGCCAGCAGCTTAGGGGTTGGGGCAGGGAGGGCCTACGAGCAGTACTTC. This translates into CASSLGVGAGRAYEQYF. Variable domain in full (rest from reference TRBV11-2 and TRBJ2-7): EAGVAQSPRYKIIEKRQSVAFWCNPISGHATLYWYQQILGQGPKLLIQFQNNGVVDDSQLPKDRFSAERLKGVDSTLKIQPAKLEDSAVYLCASSLGVGAGRAYEQYFGPGTRLTVT.